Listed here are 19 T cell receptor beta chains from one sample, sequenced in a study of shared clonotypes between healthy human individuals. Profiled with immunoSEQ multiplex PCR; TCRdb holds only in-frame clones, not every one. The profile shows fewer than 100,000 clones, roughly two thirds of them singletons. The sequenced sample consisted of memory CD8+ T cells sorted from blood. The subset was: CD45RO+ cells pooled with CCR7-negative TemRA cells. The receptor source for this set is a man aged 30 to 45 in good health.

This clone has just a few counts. CDR3: CAGGLSYNEQFF. The CDR3 coding sequence is TGTGCGGGGGGACTATCCTACAATGAGCAGTTCTTC. The chain is built from TRBV28 and TRBJ2-1; 7 bases match TRBD2. Germline assignment: CDR1 MDHEN and CDR2 SYDVKM. This CDR3 is 12 amino acids long.

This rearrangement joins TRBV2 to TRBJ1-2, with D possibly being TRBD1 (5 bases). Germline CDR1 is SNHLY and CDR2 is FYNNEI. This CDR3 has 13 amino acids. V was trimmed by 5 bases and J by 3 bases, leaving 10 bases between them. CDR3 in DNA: TGTGCCAGCAGTCCGACAGCGCACTATGGCTACACCTTC. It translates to CASSPTAHYGYTF.

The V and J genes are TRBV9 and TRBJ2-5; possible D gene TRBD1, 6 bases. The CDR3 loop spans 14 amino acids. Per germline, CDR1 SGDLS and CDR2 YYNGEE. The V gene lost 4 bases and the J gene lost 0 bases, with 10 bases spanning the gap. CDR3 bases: TGTGCCAGCAGCACCGGACAGAACCAAGAGACCCAGTACTTC. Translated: CASSTGQNQETQYF.

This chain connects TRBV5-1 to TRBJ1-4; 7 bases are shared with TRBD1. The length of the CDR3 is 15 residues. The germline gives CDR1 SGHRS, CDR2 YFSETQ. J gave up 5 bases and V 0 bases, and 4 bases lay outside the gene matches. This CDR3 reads CASSLATGLNEKLFF. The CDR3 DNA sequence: TGCGCCAGCAGCTTGGCGACAGGGCTCAATGAAAAACTGTTTTTT.

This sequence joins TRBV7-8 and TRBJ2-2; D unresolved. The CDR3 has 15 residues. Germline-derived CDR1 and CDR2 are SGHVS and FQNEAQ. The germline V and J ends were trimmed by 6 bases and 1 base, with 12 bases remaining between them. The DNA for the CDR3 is TGTGCCAGCAGTTGGGCAGTTAAGAACACCGGGGAGCTGTTTTTT. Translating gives CASSWAVKNTGELFF.

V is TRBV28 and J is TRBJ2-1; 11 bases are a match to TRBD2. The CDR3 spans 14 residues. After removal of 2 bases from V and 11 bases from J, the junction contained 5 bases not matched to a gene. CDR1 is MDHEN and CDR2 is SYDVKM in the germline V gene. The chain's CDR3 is CASSLRGTSGQQFF. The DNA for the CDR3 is TGTGCCAGCAGTTTAAGAGGGACTAGCGGCCAGCAGTTCTTC.

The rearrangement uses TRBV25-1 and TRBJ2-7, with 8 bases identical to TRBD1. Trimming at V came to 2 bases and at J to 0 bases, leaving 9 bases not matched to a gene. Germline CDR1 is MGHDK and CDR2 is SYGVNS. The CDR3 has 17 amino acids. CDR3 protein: CASSEPVGQGSSYEQYF. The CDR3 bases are TGTGCCAGCAGTGAACCGGTAGGACAGGGAAGCTCCTACGAGCAGTACTTC.

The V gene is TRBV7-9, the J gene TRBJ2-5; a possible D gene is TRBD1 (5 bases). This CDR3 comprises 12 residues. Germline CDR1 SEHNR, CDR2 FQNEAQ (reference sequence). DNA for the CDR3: TGTGCTGTCCATCAGGGCCAAGAGACCCAGTACTTC. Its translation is CAVHQGQETQYF.

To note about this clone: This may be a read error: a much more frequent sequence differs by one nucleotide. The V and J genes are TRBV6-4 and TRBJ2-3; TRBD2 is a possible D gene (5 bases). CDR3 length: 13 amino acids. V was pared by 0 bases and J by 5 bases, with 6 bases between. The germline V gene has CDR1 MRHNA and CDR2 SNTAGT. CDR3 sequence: CASSDSGRDTQYF. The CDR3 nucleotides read TGTGCCAGCAGTGACTCGGGGAGAGATACGCAGTATTTT.

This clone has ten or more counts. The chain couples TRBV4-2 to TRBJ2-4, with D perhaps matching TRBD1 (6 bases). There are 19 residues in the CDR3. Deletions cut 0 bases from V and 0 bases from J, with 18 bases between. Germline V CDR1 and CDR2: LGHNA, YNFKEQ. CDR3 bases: TGTGCCAGCAGCCAAGATTCCGGTTTGGGGGCGACAGCCAAAAACATTCAGTACTTC. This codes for CASSQDSGLGATAKNIQYF.

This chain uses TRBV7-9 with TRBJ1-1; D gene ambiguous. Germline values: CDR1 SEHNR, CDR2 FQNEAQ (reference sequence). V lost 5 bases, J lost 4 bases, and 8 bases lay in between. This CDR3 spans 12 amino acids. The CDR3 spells CASSPTGTEAFF. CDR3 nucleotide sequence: TGTGCCAGCAGCCCCACCGGCACTGAAGCTTTCTTT.

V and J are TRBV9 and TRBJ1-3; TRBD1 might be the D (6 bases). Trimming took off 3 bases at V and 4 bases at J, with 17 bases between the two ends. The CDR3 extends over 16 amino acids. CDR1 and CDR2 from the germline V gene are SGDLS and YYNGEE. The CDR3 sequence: CASSGFRGGAGNTIYF. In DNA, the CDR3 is TGTGCCAGCAGCGGGTTTCGGGGGGGCGCAGGAAACACCATATATTTT. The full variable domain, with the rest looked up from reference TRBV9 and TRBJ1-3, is DSGVTQTPKHLITATGQRVTLRCSPRSGDLSVYWYQQSLDQGLQFLIQYYNGEERAKGNILERFSAQQFPDLHSELNLSSLELGDSALYFCASSGFRGGAGNTIYFGEGSWLTVV.

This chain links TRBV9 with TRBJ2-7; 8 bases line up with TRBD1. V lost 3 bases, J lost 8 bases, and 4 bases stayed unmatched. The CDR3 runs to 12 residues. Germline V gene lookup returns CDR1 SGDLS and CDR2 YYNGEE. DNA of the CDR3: TGTGCCAGCAGCGCGGACAGGGTGCAGCAGTACTTC. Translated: CASSADRVQQYF.

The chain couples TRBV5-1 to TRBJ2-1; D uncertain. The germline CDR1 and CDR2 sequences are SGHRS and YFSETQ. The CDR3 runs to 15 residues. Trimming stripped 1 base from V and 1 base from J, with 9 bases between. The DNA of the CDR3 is TGCGCCAGCAGCTTGCTCTCGCGGTCCTACAATGAGCAGTTCTTC. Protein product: CASSLLSRSYNEQFF. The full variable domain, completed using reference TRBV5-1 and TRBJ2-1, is KAGVTQTPRYLIKTRGQQVTLSCSPISGHRSVSWYQQTPGQGLQFLFEYFSETQRNKGNFPGRFSGRQFSNSRSEMNVSTLELGDSALYLCASSLLSRSYNEQFFGPGTRLTVL.

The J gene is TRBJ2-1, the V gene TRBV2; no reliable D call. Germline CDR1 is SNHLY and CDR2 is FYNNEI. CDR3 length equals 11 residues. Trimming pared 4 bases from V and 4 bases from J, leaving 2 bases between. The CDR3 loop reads CASSVYNEQFF. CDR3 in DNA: TGTGCCAGCAGTGTATACAATGAGCAGTTCTTC.

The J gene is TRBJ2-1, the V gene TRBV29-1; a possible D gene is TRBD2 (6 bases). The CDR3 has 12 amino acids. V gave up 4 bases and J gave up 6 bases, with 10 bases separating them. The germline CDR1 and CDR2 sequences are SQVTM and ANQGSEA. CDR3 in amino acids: CSVVGGVNEQFF. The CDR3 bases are TGCAGCGTTGTAGGCGGGGTCAATGAGCAGTTCTTC.

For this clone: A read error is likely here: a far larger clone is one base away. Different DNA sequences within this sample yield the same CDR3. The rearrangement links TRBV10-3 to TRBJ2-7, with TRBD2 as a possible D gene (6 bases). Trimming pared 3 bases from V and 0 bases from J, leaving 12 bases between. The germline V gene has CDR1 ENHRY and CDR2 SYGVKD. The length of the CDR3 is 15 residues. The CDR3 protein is CAISDPGTGSYEQYF. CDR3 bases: TGTGCCATCAGTGACCCTGGGACTGGCTCCTACGAGCAGTACTTC.

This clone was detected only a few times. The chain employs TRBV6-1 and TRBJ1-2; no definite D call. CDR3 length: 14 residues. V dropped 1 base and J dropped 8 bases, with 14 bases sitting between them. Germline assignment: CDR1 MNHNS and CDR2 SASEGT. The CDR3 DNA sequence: TGTGCCAGCAGTGAAGGCGGAACGGCCATGGGCTACACCTTC. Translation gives CASSEGGTAMGYTF.

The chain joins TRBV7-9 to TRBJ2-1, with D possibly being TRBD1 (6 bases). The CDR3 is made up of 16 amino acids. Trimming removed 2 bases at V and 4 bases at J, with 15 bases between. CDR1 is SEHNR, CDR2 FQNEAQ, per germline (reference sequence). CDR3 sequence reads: CASSLIETGLYNEQFF. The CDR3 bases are TGTGCCAGCAGCTTAATCGAGACAGGATTATACAATGAGCAGTTCTTC.